These T cell receptor beta chains were read from a single sample in a study of cytomegalovirus exposure and HLA in healthy donors. TCRdb's copy holds only in-frame clones and misses some; the assay was immunoSEQ multiplex PCR. The table records 200,000 to 300,000 clones, about 92% of them present only once. The sequenced sample consisted of PBMCs. The receptors shown here come from a woman in her 30s in good health and CMV-seronegative. CDR3s include the opening cysteine and the closing phenylalanine or tryptophan. D genes are given only for firm matches. Clone size is given for some rows only: seen once, a few or many times, or a class if the clone is expanded.

d_call: NA; clone_size: NA; j_call: TRBJ1-1; v_call: TRBV18; cdr3_nt: TGTGCCAGCTCCGCTCAGGGTATGAACACTGAAGCTTTCTTT; cdr3_aa: CASSAQGMNTEAFF
d_call: NA; clone_size: few; j_call: TRBJ1-1; v_call: TRBV6-5; cdr3_nt: TGTGCCAGCAGATCTAACAGTGACACTGAAGCTTTCTTT; cdr3_aa: CASRSNSDTEAFF
d_call: NA; clone_size: few; j_call: TRBJ1-4; v_call: TRBV5-1; cdr3_nt: TGCGCCAGCAGCCCGGGCGGACAGCATGAAAAACTGTTTTTT; cdr3_aa: CASSPGGQHEKLFF
d_call: NA; clone_size: few; j_call: TRBJ1-5; v_call: TRBV5-6; cdr3_nt: TGTGCCAGCAGCTTCAGGGTTGATCAGCCCCAGCATTTT; cdr3_aa: CASSFRVDQPQHF
d_call: NA; clone_size: NA; j_call: TRBJ2-5; v_call: TRBV27; cdr3_nt: TGTGCCAGCAGTTTTAGAGAGGGATTACTCTACTTC; cdr3_aa: CASSFREGLLYF
d_call: NA; clone_size: NA; j_call: TRBJ2-5; v_call: TRBV16; cdr3_nt: TGTGCCAGCAGCCCTTATCGGGAGACCCAGTACTTC; cdr3_aa: CASSPYRETQYF
d_call: TRBD1; clone_size: NA; j_call: TRBJ1-5; v_call: TRBV7-8; cdr3_nt: TGTGCCAGCAGCTTAGCCTCCGGGACAGATAATCAGCCCCAGCATTTT; cdr3_aa: CASSLASGTDNQPQHF
d_call: NA; clone_size: NA; j_call: TRBJ2-3; v_call: TRBV7-9; cdr3_nt: TGTGCCAGCAGTTATACCGGGGGCACAGATACGCAGTATTTT; cdr3_aa: CASSYTGGTDTQYF
d_call: NA; clone_size: NA; j_call: TRBJ2-5; v_call: TRBV18; cdr3_nt: TGTGCCAGCTCACGGGCTGGTGCGGATTCTGAGACCCAGTACTTC; cdr3_aa: CASSRAGADSETQYF
d_call: TRBD2; clone_size: NA; j_call: TRBJ2-1; v_call: TRBV19; cdr3_nt: TGTGCCAGTAGTAGGACTAGCGGGACGAGCAATGAGCAGTTCTTC; cdr3_aa: CASSRTSGTSNEQFF
d_call: NA; clone_size: NA; j_call: TRBJ1-2; v_call: TRBV7-2; cdr3_nt: TGTGCCAGCAGCTTAGCGGCTAACTATGGCTACACCTTC; cdr3_aa: CASSLAANYGYTF
d_call: TRBD1; clone_size: NA; j_call: TRBJ2-7; v_call: TRBV14; cdr3_nt: TGTGCCAGCAGCCAAGACCCGGGACAGGGCCCCTACGAGCAGTACTTC; cdr3_aa: CASSQDPGQGPYEQYF
d_call: TRBD2; clone_size: NA; j_call: TRBJ2-5; v_call: TRBV6-1; cdr3_nt: TGTGCCAGCAGTGAATCAGCGGGAGACCAAGAGACCCAGTACTTC; cdr3_aa: CASSESAGDQETQYF
d_call: TRBD1; clone_size: few; j_call: TRBJ2-1; v_call: TRBV11-3; cdr3_nt: TGTGCCAGCAGTCCCGGACAGGGACCCTACAATGAGCAGTTCTTC; cdr3_aa: CASSPGQGPYNEQFF
d_call: NA; clone_size: once; j_call: TRBJ2-3; v_call: TRBV7-8; cdr3_nt: TGTGCCAGCAGCTCGAGGAGGGGGGGTTCTTTAGATACGCAGTATTTT; cdr3_aa: CASSSRRGGSLDTQYF
d_call: NA; clone_size: NA; j_call: TRBJ2-1; v_call: TRBV14; cdr3_nt: TGTGCCAGCAGCCGCTTCGGTGCGGACAATGAGCAGTTCTTC; cdr3_aa: CASSRFGADNEQFF
d_call: NA; clone_size: NA; j_call: TRBJ1-4; v_call: TRBV6-5; cdr3_nt: TGTGCCAGCAGTTACTCGGGTGTGGGTGAAAAACTGTTTTTT; cdr3_aa: CASSYSGVGEKLFF
d_call: NA; clone_size: NA; j_call: TRBJ1-3; v_call: TRBV6-4; cdr3_nt: TGTGCCAGCAGCCGGACTACCGAGGACACCATATATTTT; cdr3_aa: CASSRTTEDTIYF
d_call: NA; clone_size: once; j_call: TRBJ2-7; v_call: TRBV2; cdr3_nt: TGTGCCAGCAGTGAAGAGGTGGGGGCGATGTCCTACGAGCAGTACTTC; cdr3_aa: CASSEEVGAMSYEQYF
d_call: NA; clone_size: NA; j_call: TRBJ2-3; v_call: TRBV28; cdr3_nt: TGTGCCAGCAGTTCCGGGCCGGGCTCAACCCCGGAGGGCACAGATACGCAGTATTTT; cdr3_aa: CASSSGPGSTPEGTDTQYF
d_call: NA; clone_size: NA; j_call: TRBJ2-3; v_call: TRBV28; cdr3_nt: TGTGCCAGCGCCCCAGGGCCCAGCACAGATACGCAGTATTTT; cdr3_aa: CASAPGPSTDTQYF
d_call: TRBD2; clone_size: NA; j_call: TRBJ2-5; v_call: TRBV6-5; cdr3_nt: TGTGCCAGCAGTCGGGGGGTGGGGACCCAGTACTTC; cdr3_aa: CASSRGVGTQYF
d_call: TRBD1; clone_size: NA; j_call: TRBJ1-2; v_call: TRBV19; cdr3_nt: TGTGCCAGTAGTCCAGGGACAGGATTAGTCGGCTACACCTTC; cdr3_aa: CASSPGTGLVGYTF
d_call: NA; clone_size: NA; j_call: TRBJ2-5; v_call: TRBV18; cdr3_nt: TGTGCCAGCTCACCTGGGTTCGGGACAACAAGTGAGACCCAGTACTTC; cdr3_aa: CASSPGFGTTSETQYF
d_call: NA; clone_size: NA; j_call: TRBJ2-1; v_call: TRBV20-1; cdr3_nt: TGCAGTGCTAGCCTCCCTAATGAGCAGTTCTTC; cdr3_aa: CSASLPNEQFF
d_call: NA; clone_size: NA; j_call: TRBJ1-5; v_call: TRBV4-3; cdr3_nt: TGCGCCAGCAGCCAAGATCCGGTGGCGGTGGGCCAGCCCCAGCATTTT; cdr3_aa: CASSQDPVAVGQPQHF
d_call: NA; clone_size: NA; j_call: TRBJ2-7; v_call: TRBV27; cdr3_nt: TGTGCCAACCTCTACGAGCAGTACTTC; cdr3_aa: CANLYEQYF